The rows below give T cell receptor beta chains drawn from one sample of a study of blood T cell repertoires in COVID-19. The table came from immunoSEQ multiplex PCR; TCRdb's copy has only in-frame clones and leaves some out. The sample contains fewer than 200,000 clones, approximately 87% of which appear only once. The sample comprised PBMCs or T cells enriched from blood (not recorded which). Source of these receptors: a woman aged 50 to 60 who had recovered from COVID-19. Both conserved end residues are part of each CDR3. The D gene is left open where the match is weak. A clone size is listed for some rows: how often the clone was seen (once, few, many), or a class if it is expanded.

J gene	V gene	clone size	D gene	CDR3 length	CDR3 DNA	CDR3 protein
TRBJ2-1	TRBV2	NA	TRBD2	15	TGTGCCAGCAGTGTCAGCGGGGGGCTTTACAATGAGCAGTTCTTC	CASSVSGGLYNEQFF
TRBJ1-1	TRBV18	NA	NA	13	TGTGCCAGCTCCGAGGACAGGAACACTGAAGCTTTCTTT	CASSEDRNTEAFF
TRBJ2-1	TRBV4-2	NA	TRBD2	12	TGTGCCAGCAGCCAAGTAGCGGGTGAGCAGTTCTTC	CASSQVAGEQFF
TRBJ2-3	TRBV3-1/TRBV3-2	NA	NA	14	TGTGCCAGCAGCCAAGTTGTCTCGGGGGTGACGCAGTATTTT	CASSQVVSGVTQYF
TRBJ2-3	TRBV5-4	NA	TRBD2	17	TGTGCCAGCACCCTAGGAGCGGGATTTGGCGGCACAGATACGCAGTATTTT	CASTLGAGFGGTDTQYF
TRBJ1-2	TRBV2	NA	NA	12	TGTGCCAGCACCGAACGGAGTCGCGGCTACACCTTC	CASTERSRGYTF
TRBJ1-2	TRBV6-5	once	NA	14	TGTGCCAGCAGCACGGGACTGACAAGTCAGGGCTACACCTTC	CASSTGLTSQGYTF
TRBJ2-5	TRBV20-1	NA	NA	11	TGCAGTGCTAGGAAGGGGGAGACCCAGTACTTC	CSARKGETQYF
TRBJ1-2	TRBV28	NA	NA	12	TGTGCCAGCAGCTCCCCTAGGGGTGGCTACACCTTC	CASSSPRGGYTF
TRBJ2-3	TRBV18	NA	TRBD2	16	TGTGCCAGCTCACCCGCTCCCCCGAGCGGGGGGGAGACGCAGTATTTT	CASSPAPPSGGETQYF
TRBJ2-1	TRBV3-1/TRBV3-2	once	NA	13	TGTGCCAGCAGCCAAGACAGGGGCCATGAGCAGTTCTTC	CASSQDRGHEQFF
TRBJ2-3	TRBV6-2/TRBV6-3	NA	NA	12	TGTGCCAGCAGTCCCACAGAAGATACGCAGTATTTT	CASSPTEDTQYF
TRBJ2-5	TRBV6-5	NA	NA	15	TGTGCCAGCAGTTCTCTCCCGACAGGCGGAGAGACCCAGTACTTC	CASSSLPTGGETQYF
TRBJ1-1	TRBV28	NA	TRBD1	14	TGTGCCAGCAGTTCCCAGGGGGCGTCGACTGAAGCTTTCTTT	CASSSQGASTEAFF
TRBJ1-3	TRBV4-1	NA	NA	15	TGCGCCAGCAGCCCTTTTTCCGGGCCGGGGTACACCATATATTTT	CASSPFSGPGYTIYF
TRBJ2-2	TRBV5-1	few	TRBD2	15	TGCGCCAGCAGCTGGACTAGCGGTACCACCGGGGAGCTGTTTTTT	CASSWTSGTTGELFF
TRBJ2-1	TRBV10-1	few	TRBD2	16	TGCGCCAGCAGTGCTACCGGACTAGCGGGAGGGGGTGAGCAGTTCTTC	CASSATGLAGGGEQFF
TRBJ2-5	TRBV10-2	NA	TRBD2	16	TGCGCCAGCAGCCCCATGGGAGCGGGAGAGGGGGAGACCCAGTACTTC	CASSPMGAGEGETQYF
TRBJ2-5	TRBV6-2/TRBV6-3	NA	NA	12	TGTGCCAGCAGTGACCCTAGTGAGACCCAGTACTTC	CASSDPSETQYF
TRBJ2-3	TRBV7-9	NA	TRBD2	16	TGTGCCAGCAGCTTAGGACTAGCGGGGGCGGGAGATACGCAGTATTTT	CASSLGLAGAGDTQYF
TRBJ2-2	TRBV7-2	once	TRBD1	16	TGTGCCAGCAGCTCCGGGACAGGAGTTAACACCGGGGAGCTGTTTTTT	CASSSGTGVNTGELFF
TRBJ1-1	TRBV27	NA	TRBD1	15	TGTGCCAGCAGTTTATCACAGGGGGCTAACACTGAAGCTTTCTTT	CASSLSQGANTEAFF
TRBJ2-1	TRBV18	NA	TRBD2	14	TGTGCCAGCCGAGGGACTAGCGGATACAATGAGCAGTTCTTC	CASRGTSGYNEQFF
TRBJ1-6	TRBV27	NA	NA	15	TGTGCCAGCAGTCTCGACTTGAGAGCGAATTCACCCCTCCACTTT	CASSLDLRANSPLHF
TRBJ1-2	TRBV10-1	NA	NA	16	TGCGCCAGCAGTCCCTACACAGGTCCATCACTCTATGGCTACACCTTC	CASSPYTGPSLYGYTF
TRBJ1-5	TRBV6-5	NA	TRBD1	15	TGTGCCAGCAGTCTACAACAGGGGGGCAATCAGCCCCAGCATTTT	CASSLQQGGNQPQHF
TRBJ2-3	TRBV9	NA	TRBD2	15	TGTGCCAGCAGCGTCCAGCGGGGGGTGAGAGATACGCAGTATTTT	CASSVQRGVRDTQYF
TRBJ1-5	TRBV11-2	once	NA	14	TGTGCCAGCAGCCTGGGGGGGACCAATCAGCCCCAGCATTTT	CASSLGGTNQPQHF
TRBJ2-2	TRBV5-1	once	NA	14	TGCGCCAGCAGCTTGGCCCCGTCCACCGGGGAGCTGTTTTTT	CASSLAPSTGELFF
TRBJ1-4	TRBV19	NA	NA	16	TGTGCCAGCGAAAGGACAGCCTTCACAACTAATGAAAAACTGTTTTTT	CASERTAFTTNEKLFF
TRBJ1-1	TRBV2	many	TRBD1	14	TGTGCCAGCAGGGGTCAGGGGGCGGGCACTGAAGCTTTCTTT	CASRGQGAGTEAFF
TRBJ1-2	TRBV28	NA	NA	14	TGTGCCAGCAGACCCCTCGACAGTTCTCCTGGCTACACCTTC	CASRPLDSSPGYTF
TRBJ1-5	TRBV7-2	NA	NA	16	TGTGCCAGCAGCCAACTGGGGGGGGCGCAGGGTCAGCCCCAGCATTTT	CASSQLGGAQGQPQHF
TRBJ1-5	TRBV10-2	NA	NA	14	TGCGCCAGCAGTGACAGGGGAAGCTCTCAGCCCCAGCATTTT	CASSDRGSSQPQHF
TRBJ1-5	TRBV19	NA	TRBD1	17	TGTGCCAGTAGTGGACCGGGACAGAGCCTGAGCAATCAGCCCCAGCATTTT	CASSGPGQSLSNQPQHF
TRBJ1-1	TRBV27	NA	TRBD1	15	TGTGCCAGCAGCCCCCGGAGGACAGGGAGCACTGAAGCTTTCTTT	CASSPRRTGSTEAFF
TRBJ1-6	TRBV7-3	few	TRBD1	13	TGTGCCAGCAGCGTCCAGGGGGCCTCACCCCTCCACTTT	CASSVQGASPLHF
TRBJ2-1	TRBV6-4	NA	NA	13	TGTGCCAGCAGTGACACGTTACAGGGTGAGCAGTTCTTC	CASSDTLQGEQFF
TRBJ1-1	TRBV30	NA	NA	12	TGTGCCTGGAGTCCAGTGAACACTGAAGCTTTCTTT	CAWSPVNTEAFF
TRBJ1-5	TRBV9	NA	NA	14	TGTGCCAGCAGCGTTTCTTATAGCAATCAGCCCCAGCATTTT	CASSVSYSNQPQHF
TRBJ2-5	TRBV11-3	NA	NA	13	TGTGCCAGCAGCTTCGACTCCCAGGGGACCCAGTACTTC	CASSFDSQGTQYF
TRBJ2-2	TRBV11-3	NA	TRBD2	14	TGTGCCAGCAGCCCGGGGGGGAACACCGGGGAGCTGTTTTTT	CASSPGGNTGELFF
TRBJ2-2	TRBV7-2	NA	TRBD2	17	TGTGCCAGCAGGGCGGGACTAGCGGGAGGGAACACCGGGGAGCTGTTTTTT	CASRAGLAGGNTGELFF
TRBJ2-5	TRBV7-6	NA	NA	15	TGTGCCAGCAGCTTACGGGAGCCCCTGGGAAAGACCCAGTACTTC	CASSLREPLGKTQYF
TRBJ1-2	TRBV11-2	NA	NA	14	TGTGCCAGCAATCCGACAGGCCTGAACTATGGCTACACCTTC	CASNPTGLNYGYTF
TRBJ2-2	TRBV10-1	NA	NA	12	TGCGCCAGCAGTGCGGGGATCGGGGAGCTGTTTTTT	CASSAGIGELFF
TRBJ1-2	TRBV27	NA	NA	14	TGTGCCAGCCGCTGGCGGGGGGGGAACTATGGCTACACCTTC	CASRWRGGNYGYTF
TRBJ1-3	TRBV6-5	NA	NA	15	TGTGCCAGCAGAGAGGAATCATTCTCTGGAAACACCATATATTTT	CASREESFSGNTIYF
TRBJ2-1	TRBV5-5	NA	TRBD2	15	TGTGCCAGCAGCTCCGGGACTAGCTCATGGGGGGAGCAGTTCTTC	CASSSGTSSWGEQFF
TRBJ1-1	TRBV27	NA	NA	17	TGTGCCAGCAGTGGACCCAGGGGAGGGTCCCCCACGTCTGAAGCTTTCTTT	CASSGPRGGSPTSEAFF
TRBJ2-1	TRBV6-2/TRBV6-3	once	TRBD2	16	TGTGCCAGCAGTTACGCTACTAGCGGGAGAGAAGGTGAGCAGTTCTTC	CASSYATSGREGEQFF